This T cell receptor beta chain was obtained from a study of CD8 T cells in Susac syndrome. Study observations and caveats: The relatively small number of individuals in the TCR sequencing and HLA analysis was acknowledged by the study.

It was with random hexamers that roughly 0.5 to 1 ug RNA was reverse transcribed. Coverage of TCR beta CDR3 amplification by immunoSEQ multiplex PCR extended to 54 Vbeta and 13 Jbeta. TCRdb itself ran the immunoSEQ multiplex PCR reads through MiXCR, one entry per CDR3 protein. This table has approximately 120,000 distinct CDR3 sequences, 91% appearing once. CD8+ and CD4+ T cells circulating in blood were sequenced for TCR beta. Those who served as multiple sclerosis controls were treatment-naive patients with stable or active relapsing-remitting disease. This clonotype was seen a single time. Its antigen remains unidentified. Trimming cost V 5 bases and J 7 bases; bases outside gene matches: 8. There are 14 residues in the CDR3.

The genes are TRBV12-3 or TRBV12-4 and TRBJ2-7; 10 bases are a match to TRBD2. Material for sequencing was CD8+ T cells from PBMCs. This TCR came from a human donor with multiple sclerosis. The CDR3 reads CASSLIAGGEEQYF. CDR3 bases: TGTGCCAGCAGTCTCATAGCGGGAGGAGAAGAGCAGTACTTC.